Each of the 30 T cell receptor beta chains below was sequenced from the same sample in a study of shared T cell receptors in the human thymus. Method: immunoSEQ multiplex PCR; TCRdb's copy keeps in-frame clones and lacks some. The data contain roughly 560,000 clones, about four fifths of them singletons. These data also formed part of another study, on human thymus T cells.

Specimen: thymocytes. The receptors here all came from a boy younger than two with a congenital heart defect.

The table lists this clone with a count of one. The CDR3 DNA sequence: TGTGCCAGCAGTGAACGTTTTAGCGGGAGAGGGACCTACGAGCAGTACTTC. Its protein is CASSERFSGRGTYEQYF. V is TRBV6-1 and J is TRBJ2-7; 9 bases are a match to TRBD2. The CDR3 covers 17 residues. The germline gives CDR1 MNHNS, CDR2 SASEGT. The junction had 10 bases not matched to a gene; V was cut back by 2 bases and J by 2 bases.

The chain joins TRBV5-6 to TRBJ2-7; a possible D gene is TRBD2 (6 bases). There are 16 residues in the CDR3. V gave up 2 bases and J gave up 0 bases, with 15 bases separating them. Germline V CDR1 and CDR2: SGHDT, YYEEEE. The CDR3 region has the DNA TGTGCCAGCAGCTTTGCGACGGGCGGGGCCTCCTACGAGCAGTACTTC. It yields the protein CASSFATGGASYEQYF.

The table lists this clone with a count of one. The chain has TRBV29-1 and TRBJ2-5; D perhaps matches TRBD1 (6 bases). This CDR3 has 13 residues. Germline-derived CDR1 and CDR2 are SQVTM and ANQGSEA. V was shortened by 1 base and J by 5 bases, with 11 bases between the two germline ends. This chain's CDR3 is CSVEGGRGETQYF. The CDR3 DNA follows: TGCAGCGTTGAAGGGGGGCGCGGGGAGACCCAGTACTTC.

This chain joins TRBV27 and TRBJ1-5; TRBD1 matches 9 bases. The ends lost 8 bases at V and 7 bases at J; junction bases unmatched: 9. This CDR3 is built from 14 residues. Germline loops: CDR1 MNHEY, CDR2 SMNVEV (reference sequence). The CDR3 DNA is TGTGCCAGCCTGGGACAGGGATGCGACCAGCCCCAGCATTTT. This translates into CASLGQGCDQPQHF.

The chain couples TRBV7-9 to TRBJ2-2; 7 bases fit TRBD2. The ends lost 5 bases at V and 6 bases at J; junction bases unmatched: 18. The CDR3 extends over 18 amino acids. Germline V gives CDR1 SEHNR, CDR2 FQNEAQ (reference sequence). CDR3 nucleotides: TGTGCCAGCAGCCGCCCCAACCTTGGACTAGAGGACGCCGGGGAGCTGTTTTTT. Translated, it gives CASSRPNLGLEDAGELFF.

V is TRBV4-3 and J is TRBJ2-2; 9 bases are shared with TRBD2. The CDR3 is 20 residues long. The germline gives CDR1 LGHNA, CDR2 YSLEER. With 0 bases clipped from V and 3 bases from J, the junction kept 14 bases outside the gene matches. The DNA of the CDR3 is TGCGCCAGCAGCCAAGATTCCCGTCCCCATGCGGGAGGGGACACCGGGGAGCTGTTTTTT. Its translation is CASSQDSRPHAGGDTGELFF.

This rearrangement joins TRBV2 to TRBJ2-1; D perhaps matches TRBD2 (6 bases). Germline V gene sequence: CDR1 SNHLY, CDR2 FYNNEI. Between the trimmed V and J ends, which lost 6 bases and 0 bases, there was a span of 12 bases. This CDR3 spans 15 amino acids. Here the CDR3 DNA reads TGTGCCAGCAGGGCGTCGGGAGTCTCCTACAATGAGCAGTTCTTC. This codes for CASRASGVSYNEQFF. Using reference TRBV2 and TRBJ2-1 for the parts outside the CDR3, the full variable domain is EPEVTQTPSHQVTQMGQEVILRCVPISNHLYFYWYRQILGQKVEFLVSFYNNEISEKSEIFDDQFSVERPDGSNFTLKIRSTKLEDSAMYFCASRASGVSYNEQFFGPGTRLTVL.

This clone came up once. The J gene is TRBJ1-3, the V gene TRBV4-1, with TRBD1 matching 10 bases. There are 21 residues in the CDR3. The germline CDR1 and CDR2 sequences are MGHRA and YSYEKL. J lost 0 bases, V lost 1 base, and 15 bases had no gene match. CDR3 in amino acids: CASSQGLVPGTGVYSGNTIYF. The CDR3 region has the DNA TGCGCCAGCAGCCAAGGATTGGTACCCGGGACAGGGGTCTACTCTGGAAACACCATATATTTT.

The chain couples TRBV5-4 to TRBJ2-1, with 7 bases matching TRBD2. The germline CDR1 and CDR2 sequences are SGHNT and YYREEE (reference sequence). The CDR3 length is 17 residues. The J segment lost 5 bases and the V segment lost 0 bases, leaving 11 bases of the junction unmatched. The CDR3 nucleotides read TGTGCCAGCAGCTTGGGGGAGCGGGACGCCCGGGACAATGAGCAGTTCTTC. This gives the protein CASSLGERDARDNEQFF.

V is TRBV6-1 and J is TRBJ1-2, with 8 bases fitting TRBD1. The ends lost 7 bases at V and 6 bases at J; junction bases unmatched: 13. The germline V gene has CDR1 MNHNS and CDR2 SASEGT. This CDR3 spans 15 amino acids. This CDR3 reads CASTGVRGTGDGYTF. The CDR3 DNA follows: TGTGCCAGCACAGGTGTAAGGGGGACAGGAGATGGCTACACCTTC.

This chain uses TRBV6-6 with TRBJ2-1; the D is unclear. The CDR3 totals 14 residues. Trimming left V 0 bases short and J 8 bases short, with 11 bases between. Germline V gene data show CDR1 as MNHNY and CDR2 as SVGAGI (reference sequence). The CDR3 DNA reads as TGTGCCAGCAGTTACTCGAGTTATGCCCATGAGCAGTTCTTC. This encodes CASSYSSYAHEQFF.

V gene TRBV28 combines with J gene TRBJ2-1, with D hard to call. The V end lost 7 bases, the J end lost 1 base, and 14 bases lay between the germline ends. Germline values: CDR1 MDHEN, CDR2 SYDVKM. The CDR3 has 15 amino acids. The chain's CDR3 is CASTPWLESYNEQFF. In DNA, the CDR3 is TGTGCCAGCACCCCCTGGCTGGAGTCCTACAATGAGCAGTTCTTC.

In the case of this clone: One junction end disagrees with the germline gene, perhaps due to a read error. The V call is TRBV5-5, the J call TRBJ2-7, with 10 positions matching TRBD2. This CDR3 region has 16 residues. Germline V gene data show CDR1 as SGHKS and CDR2 as YYEKEE (reference sequence). Here the CDR3 reads CASSLRSAGGPGQGGF. CDR3 nucleotide sequence: TGTGCCAGCAGCTTAAGATCAGCGGGAGGGCCCGGGCAAGGTGGCTTC.

The chain is built from TRBV18 and TRBJ1-1, with D perhaps TRBD1 (5 bases). The CDR3 has 15 amino acids. Germline loops: CDR1 KGHSH, CDR2 LQKENI. V was trimmed by 1 base and J by 3 bases, leaving 12 bases between them. Written as DNA, the CDR3 is TGTGCCAGCTCACCACGGGGCAGATCAGACACTGAAGCTTTCTTT. This gives the protein CASSPRGRSDTEAFF.

J is TRBJ2-7 and V is TRBV6-1; TRBD2 might be the D (6 bases). The CDR3 has 14 residues. CDR1 and CDR2 (germline): MNHNS, SASEGT. The V end lost 0 bases, the J end lost 1 base, and 7 bases lay between the germline ends. CDR3 DNA: TGTGCCAGCAGTGAAGCAGGGACTTCCTACGAGCAGTACTTC. The encoded protein is CASSEAGTSYEQYF.

The CDR3 region is CASRSGEKLFF. The DNA for the CDR3 is TGTGCCAGCAGGTCCGGGGAAAAACTGTTTTTT. This sequence joins TRBV28 and TRBJ1-4; no firm D call. CDR3 length: 11 amino acids. V was shortened by 6 bases and J by 8 bases, with 7 bases between the two germline ends. Germline V CDR1 and CDR2: MDHEN, SYDVKM.

The chain combines TRBV11-3 with TRBJ2-7; 15 bases fit TRBD2. The CDR3 covers 18 residues. CDR1 and CDR2 from the germline V gene are SGHNT and YENEEA. Germline trimming cut 5 bases from V and 5 bases from J; bases unmatched to any gene: 13. CDR3 coding DNA: TGTGCCAGCAGCCCCTCTCAACCGGGACTAGCGGGAGGCCACGAGCAGTACTTC. Translation gives CASSPSQPGLAGGHEQYF.

J is TRBJ2-3 and V is TRBV6-4, with TRBD2 identical over 13 bases. Per germline, CDR1 MRHNA and CDR2 SNTAGT. V trimming: 5 bases; J trimming: 4 bases; junction bases outside the gene matches: 3. The length of the CDR3 is 15 residues. The CDR3 here is CASSRTSGSADTQYF. CDR3 coding DNA: TGTGCCAGCAGTCGGACTAGCGGGAGTGCAGATACGCAGTATTTT.

The chain combines TRBV27 with TRBJ2-7; 9 nucleotides line up with TRBD2. The trim removed 5 bases at V and 7 bases at J, leaving 6 bases unmatched. The CDR3 totals 13 residues. The germline V gene has CDR1 MNHEY and CDR2 SMNVEV (reference sequence). The CDR3 loop is CASSPGLAREQYF. In DNA form, the CDR3 reads TGTGCCAGCAGTCCAGGACTAGCGCGAGAGCAGTACTTC.

This clone was seen more than once but under ten times. This sequence joins TRBV28 and TRBJ2-7; TRBD2 aligns across 8 bases. Germline CDR1 MDHEN, CDR2 SYDVKM. The V segment lost 1 base and the J segment 2 bases; nucleotides outside the gene matches: 7. There are 16 residues in the CDR3. The CDR3 is CASSLSAGGEAYEQYF. CDR3 DNA: TGTGCCAGCAGTTTATCGGCCGGGGGGGAGGCCTACGAGCAGTACTTC. The full variable domain, with the rest looked up from reference TRBV28 and TRBJ2-7, is DVKVTQSSRYLVKRTGEKVFLECVQDMDHENMFWYRQDPGLGLRLIYFSYDVKMKEKGDIPEGYSVSREKKERFSLILESASTNQTSMYLCASSLSAGGEAYEQYFGPGTRLTVT.

The chain uses TRBV4-1 and TRBJ1-5; no clear D. V was shortened by 1 base and J by 0 bases, with 10 bases between the two germline ends. The length of the CDR3 is 16 residues. Germline V gene data show CDR1 as MGHRA and CDR2 as YSYEKL. This CDR3 is CASSQVSSPSNQPQHF. CDR3 nucleotide sequence: TGCGCCAGCAGCCAAGTCAGTAGCCCTAGCAATCAGCCCCAGCATTTT.

The chain joins TRBV11-3 to TRBJ1-1, with 7 bases matching TRBD1. The CDR3 loop spans 13 amino acids. Germline CDR1 is SGHNT and CDR2 is YENEEA. Trimming took 11 bases from V and 5 from J; bases not matched to a gene: 11. In DNA, the CDR3 is TGTGCCCGATACTCTTACAGGGGAACTGAAGCTTTCTTT. Protein: CARYSYRGTEAFF. The whole variable domain, filled in from reference TRBV11-3 and TRBJ1-1, reads EAGVVQSPRYKIIEKKQPVAFWCNPISGHNTLYWYLQNLGQGPELLIRYENEEAVDDSQLPKDRFSAERLKGVDSTLKIQPAELGDSAVYLCARYSYRGTEAFFGQGTRLTVV.

This clone appeared once. The chain carries TRBV9 and TRBJ2-2; 9 bases match TRBD2. The V segment lost 4 bases and the J segment 1 base; nucleotides outside the gene matches: 8. Germline V lookup: CDR1 SGDLS, CDR2 YYNGEE. This CDR3 comprises 17 residues. CDR3 sequence: CASSRLAVGENTGELFF. The CDR3 nucleotides are TGTGCCAGCAGCCGACTAGCGGTTGGAGAGAACACCGGGGAGCTGTTTTTT.

The chain joins TRBV28 to TRBJ2-4; 9 positions match TRBD2. The V and J ends lost 5 bases and 8 bases, in that order; junction bases with no gene match: 22. This CDR3 contains 19 residues. Germline V gene lookup returns CDR1 MDHEN and CDR2 SYDVKM. The CDR3 coding sequence is TGTGCCAGCAGTCCCCCGGTCCGTGGGGCGGGAGGGGGAGGGGACATTCAGTACTTC. It yields the protein CASSPPVRGAGGGGDIQYF.

This chain connects TRBV7-9 to TRBJ2-3; D possibly corresponds to TRBD2 (6 bases). V was trimmed by 1 base and J by 3 bases, leaving 8 bases between them. The CDR3 consists of 14 residues. Germline CDR1 is SEHNR and CDR2 is FQNEAQ (reference sequence). As DNA, the CDR3 is TGTGCCAGCAGCTTAGACGGGAGAACAGATACGCAGTATTTT. It yields the protein CASSLDGRTDTQYF.

V gene TRBV25-1 combines with J gene TRBJ2-5; 9 nucleotides agree with TRBD2. Germline CDR1 and CDR2: MGHDK and SYGVNS. After removal of 0 bases from V and 5 bases from J, the junction contained 1 base not matched to a gene. There are 14 residues in the CDR3. CDR3 sequence reads: CASSEYGLAETQYF. CDR3 nucleotides: TGTGCCAGCAGTGAATACGGACTAGCGGAGACCCAGTACTTC.

This clone was seen only a few times. V and J are TRBV29-1 and TRBJ2-3, with 7 positions matching TRBD1. This CDR3 contains 14 residues. Per the germline V gene, CDR1 is SQVTM and CDR2 is ANQGSEA. V trimming: 7 bases; J trimming: 1 base; junction bases outside the gene matches: 8. As DNA, the CDR3 is TGCAGCGCTACCGGGACAGCGGGCACAGATACGCAGTATTTT. It codes for CSATGTAGTDTQYF.

This clone was counted once. The chain uses TRBV4-3 and TRBJ2-3, with TRBD2 identical over 8 bases. The CDR3 is made up of 17 amino acids. Germline assignment: CDR1 LGHNA and CDR2 YSLEER. Germline trimming cut 4 bases from V and 6 bases from J; bases unmatched to any gene: 15. In DNA form, the CDR3 reads TGCGCCAGCAGCCTTCTGTGGGCTAGCGGGTCGCTGGATACGCAGTATTTT. This codes for CASSLLWASGSLDTQYF.

This chain joins TRBV7-9 and TRBJ2-1; 10 bases are shared with TRBD2. This CDR3 has 18 amino acids. CDR1 is SEHNR, CDR2 FQNEAQ, per germline (reference sequence). V gave up 5 bases and J gave up 4 bases; unmatched junction bases: 14. CDR3 amino acids: CASSTDLAGEGPYNEQFF. The CDR3 bases are TGTGCCAGCAGCACCGACCTAGCGGGAGAGGGGCCATACAATGAGCAGTTCTTC.

This clone has just one count. The chain joins TRBV4-3 to TRBJ2-4; D gene uncertain. CDR3 length: 15 amino acids. Trimming took off 4 bases at V and 0 bases at J, with 10 bases between the two ends. The germline gives CDR1 LGHNA, CDR2 YSLEER. The CDR3: CASSRAALAKNIQYF. CDR3 coding DNA: TGCGCCAGCAGCCGGGCAGCCCTAGCCAAAAACATTCAGTACTTC.